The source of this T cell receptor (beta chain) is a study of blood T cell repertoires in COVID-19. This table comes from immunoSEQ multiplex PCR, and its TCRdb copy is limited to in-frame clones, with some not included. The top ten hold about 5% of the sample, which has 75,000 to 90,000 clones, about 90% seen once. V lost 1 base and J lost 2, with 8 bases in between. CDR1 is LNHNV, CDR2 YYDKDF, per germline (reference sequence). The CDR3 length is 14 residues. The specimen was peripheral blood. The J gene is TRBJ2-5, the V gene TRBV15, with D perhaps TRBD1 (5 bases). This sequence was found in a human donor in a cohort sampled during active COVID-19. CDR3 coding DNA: TGTGCCACCAGCAGAGTACAGGTTCAAGAGACCCAGTACTTC. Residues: CATSRVQVQETQYF.